This T cell receptor (beta chain) was recorded in a study of long-term antiretroviral therapy in people with HIV. Study in general: First collections came about a decade before the 2015 immediate-ART recommendation. The study, taken as a whole, reports: Patients on ART gained diversity, which nonetheless stayed below transplant donor controls. Within the repertoire, clones expanded before ART were dominant at all time points. No data on ART adherence, viral resistance or therapy changes.

Assay version v3.0 of immunoSEQ was used, and it was run at survey level. Here immunoSEQ multiplex PCR was the method, and the copy in TCRdb shows in-frame clones only, minus some. Of about 26,000 clones listed, around 86% are singletons. Concerning this clone itself: What it binds is not known.

This clonotype originated in a man aged 40-50 years with HIV. Sequenced material: unsorted PBMCs, taken more than 2.6 years after starting antiretroviral therapy.

CDR3 residues: CATTRAPSQGYTF. CDR3 in DNA: TGTGCCACTACAAGGGCACCCTCGCAAGGCTACACCTTC. The chain couples TRBV19 to TRBJ1-2, with D unclear. CDR1 is LNHDA, CDR2 SQIVND, per germline (reference sequence). Trimming took 10 bases from V and 8 from J, leaving 20 bases between them. CDR3 length: 13 residues.